This T cell receptor beta chain came from a study of blood T cell repertoires in COVID-19. Study as a whole: Researchers got acute and convalescent COVID-19 samples from the United States, Italy and Spain. The cDNA or gDNA used as material had been derived from T cells, B-cell-depleted T cells, or PBMCs.

The V gene lost 6 bases and the J gene lost 4 bases, with 9 bases spanning the gap. Germline lookup yields CDR1 SNHLY and CDR2 FYNNEI. This CDR3 spans 12 amino acids. The authors' processing: The assay estimated nucleated cells by amplifying reference gene primers. Only in-frame clones appear in the TCRdb table, and some are missing; sequencing was by immunoSEQ multiplex PCR. V, J and clone size derive from that table, while D and trimming were established from the DNA sequence. The repertoire includes 90,000 to 150,000 clones, around 85% of them detected once, and approximately 8% sits in the top ten.

The gene calls are TRBV2 and TRBJ1-2; D unclear. The specimen was peripheral blood. This TCR came from a man aged 65 to 79 who had recovered from COVID-19. The CDR3 is CASREAVYGYTF. DNA of the CDR3: TGTGCCAGCAGAGAGGCAGTCTATGGCTACACCTTC.